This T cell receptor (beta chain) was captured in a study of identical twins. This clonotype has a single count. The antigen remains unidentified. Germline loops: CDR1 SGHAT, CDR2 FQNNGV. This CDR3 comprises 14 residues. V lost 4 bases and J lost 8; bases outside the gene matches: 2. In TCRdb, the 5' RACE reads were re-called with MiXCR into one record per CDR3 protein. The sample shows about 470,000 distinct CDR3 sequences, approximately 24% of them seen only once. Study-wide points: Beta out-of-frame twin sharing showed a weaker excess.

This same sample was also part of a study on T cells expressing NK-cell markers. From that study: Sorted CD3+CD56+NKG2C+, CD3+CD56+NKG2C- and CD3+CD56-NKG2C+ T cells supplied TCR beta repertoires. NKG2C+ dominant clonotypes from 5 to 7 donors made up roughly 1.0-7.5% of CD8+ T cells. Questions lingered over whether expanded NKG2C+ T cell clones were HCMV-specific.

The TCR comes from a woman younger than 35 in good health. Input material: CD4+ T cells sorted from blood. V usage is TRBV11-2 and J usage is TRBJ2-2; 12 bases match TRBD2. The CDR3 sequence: CASSSTSGRGELFF. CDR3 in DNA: TGTGCCAGCAGCTCCACTAGCGGGAGGGGGGAGCTGTTTTTT.